This T cell receptor beta chain stems from a study of T cell changes during pregnancy in multiple sclerosis. Germline V gene data show CDR1 as KGHSH and CDR2 as LQKENI. The CDR3 runs to 19 residues. V lost 0 bases, J lost 0 bases, and 21 bases lay in between. Only in-frame clones appear in the TCRdb table, and some are missing; sequencing was by immunoSEQ multiplex PCR. The data contain tens of thousands of clones, roughly nine tenths of them singletons. This chain links TRBV18 with TRBJ2-7; D is possibly TRBD1 (5 bases). The source is a female donor with multiple sclerosis, enrolled in a pregnancy study. Sample: CD4+ T cells from peripheral blood mononuclear cells, taken before pregnancy. This chain's CDR3 is CASSPPTSVTGTFSYEQYF. CDR3 coding DNA: TGTGCCAGCTCACCACCGACGTCAGTCACAGGAACCTTCTCCTACGAGCAGTACTTC.